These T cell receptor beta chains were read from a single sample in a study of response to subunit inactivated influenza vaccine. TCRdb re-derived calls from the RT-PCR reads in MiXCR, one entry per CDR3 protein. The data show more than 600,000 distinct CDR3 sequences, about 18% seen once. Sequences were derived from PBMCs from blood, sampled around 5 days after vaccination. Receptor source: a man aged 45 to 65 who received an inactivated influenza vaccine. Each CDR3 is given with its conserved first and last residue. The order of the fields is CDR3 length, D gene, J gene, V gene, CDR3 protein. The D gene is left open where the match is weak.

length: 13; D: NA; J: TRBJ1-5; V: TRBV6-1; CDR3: CASGRGGDQPQHF
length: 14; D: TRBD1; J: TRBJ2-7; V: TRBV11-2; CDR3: CASSPGTGIGEQYF
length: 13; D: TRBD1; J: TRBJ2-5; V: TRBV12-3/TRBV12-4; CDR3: CASSTGERETQYF
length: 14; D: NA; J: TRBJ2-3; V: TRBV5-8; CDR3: CASSFWGNTDTQYF
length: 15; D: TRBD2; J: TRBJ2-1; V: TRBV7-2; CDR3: CASTLAGGTYNEQFF
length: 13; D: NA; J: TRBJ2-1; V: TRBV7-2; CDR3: CASSLAWNNEQFF
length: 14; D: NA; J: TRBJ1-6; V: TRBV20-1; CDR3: CSARAGFLNSPLHF
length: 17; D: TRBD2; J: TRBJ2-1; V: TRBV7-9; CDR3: CASSPAGVAGRYNEQFF
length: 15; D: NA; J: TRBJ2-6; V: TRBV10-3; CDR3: CAIQTFLRGANVLTF
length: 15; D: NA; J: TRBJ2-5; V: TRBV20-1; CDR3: CSAVKGGLSKETQYF
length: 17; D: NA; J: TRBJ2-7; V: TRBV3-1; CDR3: CASSQEYGLGRSYEQYF
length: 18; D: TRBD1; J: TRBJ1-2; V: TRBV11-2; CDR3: CASSSTPGQENPLGGYTF
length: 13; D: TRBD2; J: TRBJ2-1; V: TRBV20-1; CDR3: CSAGTSGGGGQFF
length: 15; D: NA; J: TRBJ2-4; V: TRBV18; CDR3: CASSRALRDKNIQYF
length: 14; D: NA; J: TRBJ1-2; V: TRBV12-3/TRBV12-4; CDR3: CASSPVGGGSGYTF
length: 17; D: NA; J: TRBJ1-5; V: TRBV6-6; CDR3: CASSPPTSGYSNQPQHF
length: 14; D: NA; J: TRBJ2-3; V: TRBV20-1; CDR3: CSARVHSSTDTQYF
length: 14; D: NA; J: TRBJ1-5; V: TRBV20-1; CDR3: CSARVAQDNQPQHF
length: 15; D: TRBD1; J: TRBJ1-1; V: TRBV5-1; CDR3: CASRYPGQGSTEAFF
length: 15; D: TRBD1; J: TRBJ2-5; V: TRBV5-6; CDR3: CASSFSGTGWETQYF
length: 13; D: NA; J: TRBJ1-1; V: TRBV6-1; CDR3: CASRLGLATEAFF
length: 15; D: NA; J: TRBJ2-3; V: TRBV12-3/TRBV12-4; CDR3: CASSSSTGGGKMQYF
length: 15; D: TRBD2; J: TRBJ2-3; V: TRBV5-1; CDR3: CASREGLELTDTQYF
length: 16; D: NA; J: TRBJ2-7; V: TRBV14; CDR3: CASSQGLGNPLHEQYF
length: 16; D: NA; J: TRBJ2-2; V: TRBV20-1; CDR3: CSAIDGASSYTGELFF
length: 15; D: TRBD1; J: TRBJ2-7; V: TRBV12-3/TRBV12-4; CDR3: CASSLEGTGVHEQYF
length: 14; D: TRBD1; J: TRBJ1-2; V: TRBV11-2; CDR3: CASSSGQTFYGYTF
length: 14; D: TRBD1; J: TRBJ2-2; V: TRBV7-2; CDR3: CASSITQGTGELFF
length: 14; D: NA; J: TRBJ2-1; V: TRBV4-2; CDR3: CASSQLNGYNEQFF
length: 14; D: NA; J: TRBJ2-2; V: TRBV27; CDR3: CAVRRGENTGELFF
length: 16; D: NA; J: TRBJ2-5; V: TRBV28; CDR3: CASSKSGMGLSETQYF
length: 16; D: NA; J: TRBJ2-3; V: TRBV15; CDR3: CATSRDPDPPTDTQYF
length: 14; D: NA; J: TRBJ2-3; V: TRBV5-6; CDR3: CASSKTVSTDTQYF
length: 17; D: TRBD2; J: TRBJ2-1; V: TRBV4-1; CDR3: CASSQDWLAGSYNEQFF
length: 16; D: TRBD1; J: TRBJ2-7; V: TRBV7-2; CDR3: CASSLGKGQPSYEQYF
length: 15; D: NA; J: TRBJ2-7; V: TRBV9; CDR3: CASSVGIGGSYEQYF
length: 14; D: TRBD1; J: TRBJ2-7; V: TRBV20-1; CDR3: CSARSPGQGYEQYF
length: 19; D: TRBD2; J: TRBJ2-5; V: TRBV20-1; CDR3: CSADGTTGTSGRVRETQYF
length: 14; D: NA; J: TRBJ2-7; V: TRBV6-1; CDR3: CASSETRVSYEQYF
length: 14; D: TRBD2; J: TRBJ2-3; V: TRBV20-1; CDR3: CSARAGRGTDTQYF
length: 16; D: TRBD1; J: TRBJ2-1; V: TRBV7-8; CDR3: CASSSHTGAVYNEQFF
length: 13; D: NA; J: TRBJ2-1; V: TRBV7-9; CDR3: CASSPGLVVGQFF
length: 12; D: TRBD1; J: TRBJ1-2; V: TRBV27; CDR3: CATQTGGSGYTF
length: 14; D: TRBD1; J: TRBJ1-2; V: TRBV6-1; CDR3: CASSRQGTNYGYTF
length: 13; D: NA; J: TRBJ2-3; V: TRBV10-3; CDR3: CAIRGTYTDTQYF
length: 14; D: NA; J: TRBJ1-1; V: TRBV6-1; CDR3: CASTRENGGTEAFF
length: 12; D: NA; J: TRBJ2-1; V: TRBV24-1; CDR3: CATSDWNNEQFF
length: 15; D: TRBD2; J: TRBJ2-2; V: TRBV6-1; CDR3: CASSKKGLYTGELFF
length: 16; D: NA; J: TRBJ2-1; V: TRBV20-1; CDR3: CSARGSGSPSYNEQFF
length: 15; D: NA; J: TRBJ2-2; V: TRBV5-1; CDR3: CASSLERVGAGELFF
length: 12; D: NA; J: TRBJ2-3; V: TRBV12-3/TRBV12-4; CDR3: CASRGNTDTQYF
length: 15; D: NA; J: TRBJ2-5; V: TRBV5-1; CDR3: CASSLSPTIGETQYF
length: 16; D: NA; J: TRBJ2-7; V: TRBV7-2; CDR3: CASSLVGGGVPYEQYF